The clone carrying this TCR beta chain came up once. Its antigen is still unknown. These data are taken from a study of T cell responses to AZD1222 COVID-19 vaccine. General study findings and limits: Of the AZD1222 recipients, only five to seven were seropositive at baseline.

The data were produced by immunoSEQ multiplex PCR, yet TCRdb's version contains in-frame clones alone and is incomplete. The sample lists fewer than 150,000 clones; around 86% were seen once. The CDR3 is made up of 13 amino acids. Germline loops: CDR1 SGHNT, CDR2 YYREEE (reference sequence). The V and J ends lost 7 bases and 7 bases, in that order; junction bases with no gene match: 6. This TCR derives from an adult in good health. The chain couples TRBV5-4 to TRBJ2-3; 10 nucleotides match TRBD1. The sample was peripheral blood, taken on day 0 of AZD1222 vaccination. CDR3 in DNA: TGTGCCAGCGGCGGGACAGGGGTGTATACGCAGTATTTT. Amino acid sequence: CASGGTGVYTQYF.